The 12 T cell receptor beta chains given below trace back to one sample, sequenced in a study of cytomegalovirus exposure and HLA in healthy donors. The PCR had 60 Vbeta and 13 Jbeta primers. The repertoire was sequenced with immunoSEQ multiplex PCR; TCRdb's copy has only in-frame clones and lacks some. The sample yields around 230,000 clones, approximately 84% seen once. Sequenced: PBMCs. These receptors originate from a girl aged 2 to 10 in good health and CMV-seronegative.

This chain links TRBV7-3 with TRBJ2-1; 8 bases align to TRBD2. The CDR3 is 15 amino acids. CDR1 is SGHTA, CDR2 FQGTGA, per germline. With 0 bases clipped from V and 6 bases from J, the junction kept 4 bases outside the gene matches. CDR3 residues: CASSLTGGASNEQFF. DNA of the CDR3: TGTGCCAGCAGCTTAACCGGGGGGGCTTCCAATGAGCAGTTCTTC.

V usage is TRBV7-3 and J usage is TRBJ2-1; unclear D gene. This CDR3 has 15 amino acids. The V gene's germline CDR1 is SGHTA and CDR2 FQGTGA. V was clipped by 2 bases and J by 0 bases, with 8 bases between them. The CDR3 region is CASSLRTGSYNEQFF. The CDR3 DNA reads TGTGCCAGCAGCTTACGAACTGGCTCCTACAATGAGCAGTTCTTC. The complete variable domain, with remaining parts taken from reference TRBV7-3 and TRBJ2-1, reads GAGVSQTPSNKVTEKGKYVELRCDPISGHTALYWYRQSLGQGPEFLIYFQGTGAADDSGLPNDRFFAVRPEGSVSTLKIQRTERGDSAVYLCASSLRTGSYNEQFFGPGTRLTVL.

The V call is TRBV6-5, the J call TRBJ1-2, with 7 bases identical to TRBD1. Germline assignment: CDR1 MNHEY and CDR2 SVGAGI. J was trimmed by 8 bases and V by 2 bases; bases with no gene match: 8. There are 14 residues in the CDR3. The chain's CDR3 is CASSYDTRGQGYTF. In nucleotides, the CDR3 is TGTGCCAGCAGTTACGACACACGGGGACAGGGCTACACCTTC.

This chain uses TRBV10-2 with TRBJ2-7, with 10 nucleotides matching TRBD2. CDR3 size: 15 residues. Germline CDR1 WSHSY, CDR2 SAAADI. V dropped 2 bases and J dropped 6; count of bases not matched to a gene: 7. CDR3 in amino acids: CASSEILAGAAEQYF. The CDR3 DNA follows: TGCGCCAGCAGTGAGATTCTAGCGGGAGCAGCCGAGCAGTACTTC.

This clone was observed a handful of times. The J gene is TRBJ2-7, the V gene TRBV4-1; tentative D call: TRBD2 (6 bases). The V end was cut by 6 bases, the J end by 3 bases, with 21 bases between. The CDR3 consists of 16 residues. Germline V gene lookup returns CDR1 MGHRA and CDR2 YSYEKL. The CDR3 is CASSHWNGGGIYEQYF. The CDR3 nucleotides read TGCGCCAGCAGTCACTGGAATGGGGGAGGAATCTACGAGCAGTACTTC.

The chain combines TRBV5-1 with TRBJ2-7; D may be TRBD2 (6 bases). Germline CDR1 SGHRS, CDR2 YFSETQ. V was clipped by 0 bases and J by 7 bases, with 8 bases between them. This CDR3 region has 12 residues. The CDR3 DNA follows: TGCGCCAGCAGCTTGGAGGCGGGAGAGCAGTACTTC. This encodes CASSLEAGEQYF.

The V and J genes are TRBV19 and TRBJ1-2; TRBD1 aligns across 10 bases. This CDR3 has 15 residues. Germline loops: CDR1 LNHDA, CDR2 SQIVND (reference sequence). V was pared by 5 bases and J by 6 bases, with 9 bases of the junction left unmatched. CDR3 residues: CASSPDRGRWDGYTF. DNA for the CDR3: TGTGCCAGTAGTCCAGACAGGGGGCGGTGGGATGGCTACACCTTC.

V usage is TRBV9 and J usage is TRBJ2-1; 9 bases match TRBD1. The CDR3 length is 16 residues. V dropped 4 bases and J dropped 7; count of bases not matched to a gene: 12. CDR1 SGDLS and CDR2 YYNGEE come from the germline V gene. The CDR3: CASSTGSGTGWNEQFF. CDR3 sequence (DNA): TGTGCCAGCAGCACCGGCTCCGGGACAGGGTGGAATGAGCAGTTCTTC.

This clone was picked up one time. V is TRBV7-9 and J is TRBJ2-3; 12 nucleotides line up with TRBD2. The V segment lost 5 bases and the J segment 10 bases; nucleotides outside the gene matches: 13. The CDR3 has 16 amino acids. Per germline, CDR1 SEHNR and CDR2 FQNEAQ (reference sequence). In DNA form, the CDR3 reads TGTGCCAGCAGCGGGGAGCTAGCGGGGGGGCACCGTGCGCAGTATTTT. Protein: CASSGELAGGHRAQYF.

In its sample, this clone was seen a few times. The chain joins TRBV6-1 to TRBJ1-4, with D unresolved. The CDR3 length is 10 residues. Germline CDR1 reads MNHNS; CDR2 reads SASEGT. V was pared by 6 bases and J by 8 bases, with 4 bases between. The CDR3 protein is CASRREKLFF. The CDR3 DNA is TGTGCCAGCAGGAGAGAAAAACTGTTTTTT.

V and J are TRBV6-4 and TRBJ2-1, with 8 bases aligning to TRBD2. Germline V gene sequence: CDR1 MRHNA, CDR2 SNTAGT. With 6 bases clipped from V and 8 bases from J, the junction kept 12 bases outside the gene matches. The length of the CDR3 is 15 residues. CDR3 coding DNA: TGTGCCAGCAGCAAGCGGGAGCTATTGAGGGATGAGCAGTTCTTC. This encodes CASSKRELLRDEQFF.

The V call is TRBV4-1, the J call TRBJ2-5; 10 bases map to TRBD1. Trimming cost V 4 bases and J 4 bases; bases outside gene matches: 9. The germline CDR1 and CDR2 sequences are MGHRA and YSYEKL. CDR3 size: 16 residues. The DNA of the CDR3 is TGCGCCAGCAGCCTTGCCGGGACAGGGGCCAGAGAGACCCAGTACTTC. Translating it yields CASSLAGTGARETQYF.